This T cell receptor beta chain was documented in a study of blood T cell repertoires in COVID-19. At the level of the study: From the United States, Italy and Spain came samples of acute and convalescent COVID-19. T cells, B-cell-depleted T cells, or PBMCs supplied cDNA or gDNA.

This CDR3 has 17 residues. Germline V lookup: CDR1 SGHRS, CDR2 YFSETQ. Trimming cost V 0 bases and J 4 bases; bases outside gene matches: 11. Source study methods: Reference gene primers were amplified, and this amplification served to estimate nucleated cell counts. Assay: immunoSEQ multiplex PCR; the TCRdb copy retains only in-frame clones and omits some. The DNA was the basis for D and trimming; V, J and clone size are from that table. The sample comprises 210,000 or so clones, about 86% of which are singletons, and over 3% rests with the top ten. Cohort placement rested on clinical history that participants reported themselves.

Sequencing used PBMCs or T cells enriched from blood (not recorded which). This TCR was sampled from a woman aged 45-65 years in a cohort exposed to, infected with or recovered from COVID-19 (not recorded which). The chain employs TRBV5-1 and TRBJ2-5; 8 positions agree with TRBD1. For the CDR3, the DNA is TGCGCCAGCAGCTTGGGGCAGGGGGCGCGGGGCGGAGAGACCCAGTACTTC. Protein product: CASSLGQGARGGETQYF.